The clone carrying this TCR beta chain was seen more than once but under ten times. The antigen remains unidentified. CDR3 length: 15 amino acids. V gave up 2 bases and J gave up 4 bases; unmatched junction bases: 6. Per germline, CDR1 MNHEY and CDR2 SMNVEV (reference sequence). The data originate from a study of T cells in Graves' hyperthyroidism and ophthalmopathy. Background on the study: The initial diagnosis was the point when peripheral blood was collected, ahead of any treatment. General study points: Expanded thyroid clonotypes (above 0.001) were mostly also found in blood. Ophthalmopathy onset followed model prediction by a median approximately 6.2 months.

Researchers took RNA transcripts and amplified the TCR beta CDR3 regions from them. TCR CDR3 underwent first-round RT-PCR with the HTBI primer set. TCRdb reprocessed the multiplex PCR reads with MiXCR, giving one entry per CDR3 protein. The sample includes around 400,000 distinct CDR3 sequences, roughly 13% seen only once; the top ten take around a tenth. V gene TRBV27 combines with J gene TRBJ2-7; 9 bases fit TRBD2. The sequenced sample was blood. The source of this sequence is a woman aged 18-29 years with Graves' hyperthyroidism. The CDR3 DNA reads TGTGCCAGCAGTTTAAGACTAGCGGTGTCTTACGAGCAGTACTTC. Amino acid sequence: CASSLRLAVSYEQYF.